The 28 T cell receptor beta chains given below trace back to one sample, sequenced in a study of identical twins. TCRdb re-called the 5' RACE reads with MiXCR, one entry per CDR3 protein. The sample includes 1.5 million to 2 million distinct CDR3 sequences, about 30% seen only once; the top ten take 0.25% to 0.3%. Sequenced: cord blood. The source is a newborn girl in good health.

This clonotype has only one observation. CDR3 DNA sequence: TGTGCCAGCAGCTTAGCGCTCTCGGGGGCTGGAAACACCATATATTTT. Translated: CASSLALSGAGNTIYF. The chain uses TRBV7-9 and TRBJ1-3, with a tentative D call TRBD1 (5 bases). Germline V gives CDR1 SEHNR, CDR2 FQNEAQ (reference sequence). The CDR3 covers 16 residues. Trimming left V 0 bases short and J 2 bases short, with 11 bases between.

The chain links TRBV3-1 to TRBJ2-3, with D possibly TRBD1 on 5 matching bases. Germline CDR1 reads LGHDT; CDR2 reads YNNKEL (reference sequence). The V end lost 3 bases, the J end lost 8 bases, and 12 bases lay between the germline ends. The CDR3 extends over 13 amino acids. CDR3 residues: CASSQSFRGTQYF. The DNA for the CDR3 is TGTGCCAGCAGCCAGTCCTTTAGGGGTACGCAGTATTTT.

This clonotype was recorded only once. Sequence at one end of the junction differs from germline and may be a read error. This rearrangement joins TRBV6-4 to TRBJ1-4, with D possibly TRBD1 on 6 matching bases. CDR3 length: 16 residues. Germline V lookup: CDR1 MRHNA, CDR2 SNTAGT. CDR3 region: CAGSEEGDEPNEKLFF. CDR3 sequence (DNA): TGTGCCGGCAGTGAGGAGGGGGATGAGCCGAATGAAAAACTGTTTTTT.

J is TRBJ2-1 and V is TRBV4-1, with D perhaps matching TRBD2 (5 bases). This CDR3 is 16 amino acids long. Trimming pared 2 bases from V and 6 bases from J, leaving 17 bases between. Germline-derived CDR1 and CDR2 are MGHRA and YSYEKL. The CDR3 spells CASSQFGGPLPNEQFF. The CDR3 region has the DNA TGCGCCAGCAGCCAATTCGGCGGGCCATTACCCAATGAGCAGTTCTTC.

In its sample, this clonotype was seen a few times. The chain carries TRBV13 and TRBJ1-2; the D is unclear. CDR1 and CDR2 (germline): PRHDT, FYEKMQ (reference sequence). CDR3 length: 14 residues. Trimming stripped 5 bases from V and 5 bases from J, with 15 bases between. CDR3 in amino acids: CASSPPGGSYGYTF. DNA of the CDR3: TGTGCCAGCAGCCCCCCGGGCGGCTCTTATGGCTACACCTTC.

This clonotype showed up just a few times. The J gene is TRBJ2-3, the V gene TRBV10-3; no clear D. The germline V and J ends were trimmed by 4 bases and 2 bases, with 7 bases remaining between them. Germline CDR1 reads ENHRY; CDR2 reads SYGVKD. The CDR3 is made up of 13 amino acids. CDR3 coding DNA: TGTGCCATCAGTGGGTCGGACACAGATACGCAGTATTTT. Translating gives CAISGSDTDTQYF.

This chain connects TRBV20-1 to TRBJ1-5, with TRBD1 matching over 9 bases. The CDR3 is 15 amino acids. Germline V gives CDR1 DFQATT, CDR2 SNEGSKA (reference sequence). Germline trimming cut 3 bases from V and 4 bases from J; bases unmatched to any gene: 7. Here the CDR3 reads CSASTGQGMNQPQHF. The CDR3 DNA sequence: TGCAGTGCTAGCACCGGACAGGGGATGAATCAGCCCCAGCATTTT.

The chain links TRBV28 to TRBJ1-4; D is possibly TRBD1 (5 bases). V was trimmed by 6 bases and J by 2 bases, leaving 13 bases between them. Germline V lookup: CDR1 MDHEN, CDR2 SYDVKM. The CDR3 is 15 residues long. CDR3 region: CASSHPGDTNEKLFF. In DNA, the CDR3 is TGTGCCAGCAGCCACCCCGGGGACACTAATGAAAAACTGTTTTTT.

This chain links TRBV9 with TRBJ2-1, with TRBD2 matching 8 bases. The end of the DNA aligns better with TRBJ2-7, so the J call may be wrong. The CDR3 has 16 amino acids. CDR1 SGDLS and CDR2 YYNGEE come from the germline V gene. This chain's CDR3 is CASSYSGDAFFNEQYF. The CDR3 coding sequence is TGTGCCAGCAGTTATAGCGGGGACGCCTTCTTCAATGAGCAGTACTTC.

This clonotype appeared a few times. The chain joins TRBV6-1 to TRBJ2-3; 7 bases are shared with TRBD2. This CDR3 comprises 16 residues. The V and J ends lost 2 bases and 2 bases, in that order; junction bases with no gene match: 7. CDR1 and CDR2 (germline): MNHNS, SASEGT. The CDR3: CASSESQGLITDTQYF. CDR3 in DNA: TGTGCCAGCAGTGAAAGCCAGGGACTAATCACAGATACGCAGTATTTT.

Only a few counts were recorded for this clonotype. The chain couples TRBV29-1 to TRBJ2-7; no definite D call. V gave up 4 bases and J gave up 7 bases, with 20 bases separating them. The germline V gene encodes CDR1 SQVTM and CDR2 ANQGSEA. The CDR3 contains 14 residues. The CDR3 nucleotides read TGCAGCGTTGCGCCGGGTGGGGTTTACAATGAGCAGTACTTC. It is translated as CSVAPGGVYNEQYF.

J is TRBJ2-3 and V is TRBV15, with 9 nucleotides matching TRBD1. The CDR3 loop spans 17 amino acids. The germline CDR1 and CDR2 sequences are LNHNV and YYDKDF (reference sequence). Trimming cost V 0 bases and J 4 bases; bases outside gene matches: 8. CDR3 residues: CATSRDLDRGSADTQYF. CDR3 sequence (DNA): TGTGCCACCAGCAGAGATTTGGACAGGGGTAGCGCAGATACGCAGTATTTT.

The CDR3 protein is CASRKKASFLAEQYF. CDR3 bases: TGTGCCAGCAGAAAAAAGGCTAGTTTTCTAGCTGAGCAGTACTTC. The genes are TRBV6-2 or TRBV6-3 and TRBJ2-7, with D possibly being TRBD2 (5 bases). This CDR3 contains 15 residues. The V gene's germline CDR1 is MNHEY and CDR2 SVGEGT. V was pared by 6 bases and J by 7 bases, with 22 bases between.

The CDR3 loop is CASSTYRDSKNIQYF. CDR3 bases: TGTGCCAGCAGTACCTACCGGGACAGCAAAAACATTCAGTACTTC. The genes are TRBV6-5 and TRBJ2-5, with 7 bases identical to TRBD1. TRBJ2-4 explains the end of the DNA better; the J call may be wrong. Germline-derived CDR1 and CDR2 are MNHEY and SVGAGI. The CDR3 runs 15 residues.

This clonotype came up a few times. This CDR3 is CASSPQLLYGYTF. Written as DNA, the CDR3 is TGTGCCAGCAGTCCTCAGTTGTTATATGGCTACACCTTC. The rearrangement links TRBV12-3 or TRBV12-4 to TRBJ1-2; D unclear. This CDR3 has 13 amino acids. Trimming left V 5 bases short and J 5 bases short, with 12 bases between.

CDR3 amino acids: CSVGRGTGYEQYF. In DNA form, the CDR3 reads TGCAGCGTTGGTAGGGGGACGGGATACGAGCAGTACTTC. The chain combines TRBV29-1 with TRBJ2-7; possibly TRBD1 for D (6 bases). The length of the CDR3 is 13 residues. CDR1 is SQVTM and CDR2 is ANQGSEA in the germline V gene. Trimming left V 4 bases short and J 4 bases short, with 14 bases between.

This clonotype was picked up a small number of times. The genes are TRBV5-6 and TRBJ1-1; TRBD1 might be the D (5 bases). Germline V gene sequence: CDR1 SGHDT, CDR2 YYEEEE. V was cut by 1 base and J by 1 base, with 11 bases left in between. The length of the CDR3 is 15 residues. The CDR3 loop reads CASSLTRQKNTEAFF. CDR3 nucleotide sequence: TGTGCCAGCAGCTTGACCAGACAGAAGAACACTGAAGCTTTCTTT.

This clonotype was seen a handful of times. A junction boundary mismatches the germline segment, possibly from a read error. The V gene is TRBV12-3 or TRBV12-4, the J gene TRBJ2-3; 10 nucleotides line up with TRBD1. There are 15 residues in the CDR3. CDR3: CASSLAGTGADTQYF. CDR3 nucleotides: TGTGCCAGCAGTCTAGCCGGGACAGGGGCAGATACGCAGTATTTT.

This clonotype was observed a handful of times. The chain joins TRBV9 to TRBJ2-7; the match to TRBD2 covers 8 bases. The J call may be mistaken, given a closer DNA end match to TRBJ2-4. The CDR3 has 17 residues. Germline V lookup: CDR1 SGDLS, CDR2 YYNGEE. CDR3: CASSYGGGHLPLNIQYF. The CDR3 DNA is TGTGCCAGCAGTTACGGGGGGGGACACCTACCCTTGAACATTCAGTACTTC.

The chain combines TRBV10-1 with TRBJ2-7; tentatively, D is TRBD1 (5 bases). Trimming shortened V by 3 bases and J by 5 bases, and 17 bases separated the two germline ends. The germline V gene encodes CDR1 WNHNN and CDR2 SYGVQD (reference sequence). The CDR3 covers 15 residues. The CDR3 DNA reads TGCGCCAGCAGTGACCTAAGGGGCACGGTACACGAGCAGTACTTC. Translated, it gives CASSDLRGTVHEQYF.

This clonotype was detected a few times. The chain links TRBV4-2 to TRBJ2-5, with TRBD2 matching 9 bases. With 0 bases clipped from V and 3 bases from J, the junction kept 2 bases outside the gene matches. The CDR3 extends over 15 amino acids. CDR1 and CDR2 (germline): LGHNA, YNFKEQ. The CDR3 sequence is CASSQEAGGKETQYF. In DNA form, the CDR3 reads TGTGCCAGCAGCCAAGAAGCGGGGGGTAAAGAGACCCAGTACTTC.

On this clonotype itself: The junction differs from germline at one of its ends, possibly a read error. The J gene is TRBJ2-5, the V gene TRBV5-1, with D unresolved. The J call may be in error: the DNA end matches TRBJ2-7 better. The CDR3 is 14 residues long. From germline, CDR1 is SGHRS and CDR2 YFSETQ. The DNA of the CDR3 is TGCGTCAGCAGCTTGGGCGGTAACAGCTACGAGCAGTACTTC. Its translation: CVSSLGGNSYEQYF.

In DNA form, the CDR3 reads TGTGCCAGCAGCTCTACAGGGGGCGCGGGTACGCAGTATTTT. Translating gives CASSSTGGAGTQYF. The V call is TRBV7-9, the J call TRBJ2-3; 9 positions agree with TRBD1. This CDR3 comprises 14 residues. J lost 8 bases, V lost 4 bases, and 7 bases had no gene match. Germline CDR1 is SEHNR and CDR2 is FQNEAQ (reference sequence).

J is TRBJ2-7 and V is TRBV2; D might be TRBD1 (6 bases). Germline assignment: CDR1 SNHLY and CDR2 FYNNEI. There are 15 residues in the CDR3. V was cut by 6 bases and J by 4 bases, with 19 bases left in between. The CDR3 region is CASSPPRDNVYEQYF. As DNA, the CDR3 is TGTGCCAGCAGCCCTCCTCGGGACAATGTGTACGAGCAGTACTTC.

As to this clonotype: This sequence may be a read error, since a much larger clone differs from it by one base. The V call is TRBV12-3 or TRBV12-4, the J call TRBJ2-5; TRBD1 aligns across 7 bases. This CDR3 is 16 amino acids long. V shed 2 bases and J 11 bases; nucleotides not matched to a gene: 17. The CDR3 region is CASSLPTGVIYNEQYF. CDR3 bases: TGTGCCAGCAGTTTACCCACAGGGGTCATCTACAATGAGCAGTACTTC.

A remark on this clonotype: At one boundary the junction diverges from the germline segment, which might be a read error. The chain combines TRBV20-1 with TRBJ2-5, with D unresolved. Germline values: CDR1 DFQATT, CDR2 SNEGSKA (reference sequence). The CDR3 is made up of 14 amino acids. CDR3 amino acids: CSARAYSGKETRYF. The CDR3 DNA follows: TGCAGTGCTAGGGCATACAGTGGAAAAGAGACCCGGTACTTC.

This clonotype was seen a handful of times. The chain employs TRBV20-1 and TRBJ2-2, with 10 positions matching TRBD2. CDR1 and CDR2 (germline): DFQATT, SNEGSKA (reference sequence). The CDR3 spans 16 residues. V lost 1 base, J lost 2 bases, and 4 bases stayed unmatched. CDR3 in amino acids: CSARGLAGVNTGELFF. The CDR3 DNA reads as TGCAGTGCTAGAGGTCTAGCGGGAGTTAACACCGGGGAGCTGTTTTTT.

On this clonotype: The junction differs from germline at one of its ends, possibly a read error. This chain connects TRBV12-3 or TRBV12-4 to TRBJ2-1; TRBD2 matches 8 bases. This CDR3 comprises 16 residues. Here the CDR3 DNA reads TGTGCCAGCAGTTTAAGGAGCGGGAGCTCCTACGATGAGCAGTTCTTC. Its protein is CASSLRSGSSYDEQFF.